One sample yielded the 16 T cell receptor beta chains listed below, sequenced in a study of beta chain features in type 1 diabetes. Antigens of these TCRs are unknown. Expressed TCRB transcripts were sequenced because the isolated RNA had all been reverse transcribed beforehand. Repertoires were generated with immunoSEQ multiplex PCR, while TCRdb's copy carries only in-frame clones and drops some. The sample consists of under 350,000 clones, roughly an eighth of them appearing once. Overall study findings and caveats: Researchers report that Type 1 diabetes patients had moderately but significantly shorter TCRB CDR3s across all four CD4+ subsets.

The sample was naive CD4+ T cells from blood. The receptors were gathered from a man aged 30 to 45 with type 1 diabetes.

This clone was picked up a small number of times. The chain links TRBV6-5 to TRBJ2-1; 8 positions match TRBD1. The V and J ends lost 7 bases and 6 bases, in that order; junction bases with no gene match: 8. Looked up from germline, CDR1 is MNHEY and CDR2 is SVGAGI. CDR3 length: 14 amino acids. The CDR3 here is CASTPGQVRNEQFF. CDR3 DNA sequence: TGTGCCAGCACTCCGGGACAGGTACGCAATGAGCAGTTCTTC.

This clone was counted a few times. V and J are TRBV27 and TRBJ2-7; maybe TRBD2 (6 bases). Germline loops: CDR1 MNHEY, CDR2 SMNVEV (reference sequence). The length of the CDR3 is 17 residues. With 5 bases removed from V and 6 bases from J, the gap between germline ends came to 26 bases. The CDR3 spells CASSPRGGSYMIREQYF. CDR3 DNA: TGTGCCAGCAGTCCACGCGGAGGGAGCTACATGATTCGCGAGCAGTACTTC.

Written as DNA, the CDR3 is TGTGCCAGCAGTTCCGGGACAGGGTATTATGGCTACACCTTC. Residues: CASSSGTGYYGYTF. This chain joins TRBV28 and TRBJ1-2; 9 bases are a match to TRBD1. Germline CDR1 reads MDHEN; CDR2 reads SYDVKM. After removal of 4 bases from V and 5 bases from J, the junction contained 5 bases not matched to a gene. This CDR3 is built from 14 residues.

The gene calls are TRBV5-1 and TRBJ2-1; 10 nucleotides line up with TRBD2. The CDR3 has 15 residues. J lost 7 bases, V lost 1 base, and 5 bases had no gene match. The germline CDR1 and CDR2 sequences are SGHRS and YFSETQ. CDR3 region: CASSLTSGTLNEQFF. The CDR3 bases are TGCGCCAGCAGCTTGACTAGCGGGACTCTGAATGAGCAGTTCTTC.

A few counts support this clone. The chain employs TRBV19 and TRBJ2-1, with D possibly matching TRBD2 (5 bases). The ends were cut back, 6 bases at V and 7 bases at J, with 19 bases in the middle. The CDR3 is made up of 15 amino acids. Germline CDR1 LNHDA, CDR2 SQIVND (reference sequence). CDR3: CASSTSGLPQNEQFF. Written as DNA, the CDR3 is TGTGCCAGTAGCACTTCCGGACTCCCTCAGAATGAGCAGTTCTTC.

The chain uses TRBV7-2 and TRBJ2-2; possible D gene TRBD1, 5 bases. Between the trimmed V and J ends, which lost 4 bases and 0 bases, there was a span of 9 bases. Per the germline V gene, CDR1 is SGHTA and CDR2 is FQGNSA. CDR3 length equals 15 residues. This CDR3 reads CASSSLQANTGELFF. The CDR3 DNA reads as TGTGCCAGCAGCTCCCTACAGGCGAACACCGGGGAGCTGTTTTTT.

The chain employs TRBV27 and TRBJ1-2, with TRBD1 matching over 9 bases. Trimming cost V 4 bases and J 6 bases; bases outside gene matches: 0. The CDR3 length is 12 residues. Germline CDR1 reads MNHEY; CDR2 reads SMNVEV (reference sequence). CDR3 region: CASSYRGHGYTF. The CDR3 bases are TGTGCCAGCAGTTACAGGGGGCATGGCTACACCTTC.

The chain employs TRBV28 and TRBJ2-1, with TRBD2 matching 8 bases. CDR1 and CDR2 from the germline V gene are MDHEN and SYDVKM. The CDR3 is made up of 16 amino acids. V was pared by 8 bases and J by 3 bases, with 12 bases of the junction left unmatched. Written as DNA, the CDR3 is TGTGCCAGCCGAGACGCCAGCGGGAGCCACTACAATGAGCAGTTCTTC. Translation gives CASRDASGSHYNEQFF.

This clone showed up many times. J is TRBJ2-3 and V is TRBV4-2; D is uncertain. The CDR3 is made up of 14 amino acids. V was clipped by 1 base and J by 2 bases, with 7 bases between them. Germline V CDR1 and CDR2: LGHNA, YNFKEQ. The CDR3 reads CASSQGLYTDTQYF. DNA of the CDR3: TGTGCCAGCAGCCAAGGACTCTACACAGATACGCAGTATTTT.

This clone was seen a few times. The chain has TRBV5-1 and TRBJ2-5; tentative D call: TRBD1 (5 bases). The CDR3 is 14 residues long. Per germline, CDR1 SGHRS and CDR2 YFSETQ. The V end lost 0 bases, the J end lost 5 bases, and 11 bases lay between the germline ends. CDR3 DNA: TGCGCCAGCAGCTTGGACAGGTTATGGGAGACCCAGTACTTC. Protein product: CASSLDRLWETQYF.

This chain connects TRBV28 to TRBJ2-3; TRBD2 is a possible D gene (6 bases). The CDR3 runs to 16 residues. The V end lost 0 bases, the J end lost 4 bases, and 14 bases lay between the germline ends. Germline V gives CDR1 MDHEN, CDR2 SYDVKM. CDR3 sequence (DNA): TGTGCCAGCAGTTTATGGGTCGGGAGTAGCGCAGATACGCAGTATTTT. It codes for CASSLWVGSSADTQYF.

A few counts support this clone. The chain links TRBV6-5 to TRBJ1-2, with 7 bases matching TRBD1. This CDR3 spans 13 amino acids. The germline gives CDR1 MNHEY, CDR2 SVGAGI. The V and J ends lost 5 bases and 8 bases, in that order; junction bases with no gene match: 8. The CDR3 DNA follows: TGTGCCAGCAGTCAAGTCTTAGGGGGCGGCTACACCTTC. It specifies CASSQVLGGGYTF.

This sequence joins TRBV28 and TRBJ2-5, with D possibly matching TRBD1 (5 bases). Trimming stripped 3 bases from V and 5 bases from J, with 10 bases between. CDR1 and CDR2 (germline): MDHEN, SYDVKM. The CDR3 runs 13 residues. The CDR3 nucleotides are TGTGCCAGCAGTTTTAGGACATGGGAGACCCAGTACTTC. It is translated as CASSFRTWETQYF. Looking up the rest from reference TRBV28 and TRBJ2-5 gives the full variable domain: DVKVTQSSRYLVKRTGEKVFLECVQDMDHENMFWYRQDPGLGLRLIYFSYDVKMKEKGDIPEGYSVSREKKERFSLILESASTNQTSMYLCASSFRTWETQYFGPGTRLLVL.

This clone was detected only a few times. V gene TRBV7-9 combines with J gene TRBJ1-1; TRBD1 might be the D (6 bases). V was pared by 4 bases and J by 4 bases, with 13 bases between. The CDR3 is 14 residues long. Germline V gives CDR1 SEHNR, CDR2 FQNEAQ (reference sequence). DNA of the CDR3: TGTGCCAGCAGCTCACAGGGTGGGGGCACTGAAGCTTTCTTT. It encodes CASSSQGGGTEAFF.

This clone occurred a few times. The chain has TRBV30 and TRBJ1-4; tentative D call: TRBD1 (5 bases). Trimming removed 5 bases from V and 6 bases from J, with 10 bases in between. CDR1 is GTSNPN and CDR2 is SVGIG in the germline V gene (reference sequence). This CDR3 has 12 amino acids. The CDR3 loop is CAWGRDYEKLFF. The CDR3 DNA reads as TGTGCCTGGGGAAGGGACTATGAAAAACTGTTTTTT. Full variable domain (rest looked up from reference TRBV30 and TRBJ1-4): SQTIHQWPATLVQPVGSPLSLECTVEGTSNPNLYWYRQAAGRGLQLLFYSVGIGQISSEVPQNLSASRPQDRQFILSSKKLLLSDSGFYLCAWGRDYEKLFFGSGTQLSVL.

This clone showed up just a few times. V and J are TRBV19 and TRBJ2-1; 9 positions match TRBD2. The junction had 9 bases not matched to a gene; V was cut back by 3 bases and J by 6 bases. Germline V gives CDR1 LNHDA, CDR2 SQIVND (reference sequence). This CDR3 is 16 amino acids long. CDR3 in amino acids: CASSMGLARRGNEQFF. CDR3 DNA sequence: TGTGCCAGTAGTATGGGACTAGCAAGGAGGGGCAATGAGCAGTTCTTC.